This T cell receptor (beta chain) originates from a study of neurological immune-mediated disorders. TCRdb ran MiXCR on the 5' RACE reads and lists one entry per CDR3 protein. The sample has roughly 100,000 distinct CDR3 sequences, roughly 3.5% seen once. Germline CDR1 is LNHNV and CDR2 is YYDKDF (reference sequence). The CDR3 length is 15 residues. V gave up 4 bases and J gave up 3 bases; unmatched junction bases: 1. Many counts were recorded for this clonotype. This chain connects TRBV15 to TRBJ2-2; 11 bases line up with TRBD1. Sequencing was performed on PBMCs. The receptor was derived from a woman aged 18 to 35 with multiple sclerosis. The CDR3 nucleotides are TGTGCCACCAGCACGGGACAGGGGGACACCGGGGAGCTGTTTTTT. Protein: CATSTGQGDTGELFF.